These 28 T cell receptor beta chains were all obtained from the same sample, sequenced in a study of tumor-infiltrating lymphocytes in primary liver carcinoma. The authors made TCR beta cDNA from around 500 ng total RNA with a constant-region primer. A slightly modified ARM-PCR protocol with three nested multiplex PCR rounds produced these TCR beta libraries. With TRBV1-TRBV30 forward primers and a C-beta reverse primer, the first two PCR rounds were run for around 10 cycles each. TCRdb passed the multiplex PCR reads through MiXCR, listing each CDR3 protein once. The sample has about 120,000 distinct CDR3 sequences; roughly 75% are singletons. From unsorted bulk tissue weighing about 20-32 mg, DNA and RNA were co-extracted. Sequencing was carried out using tumor-adjacent normal liver tissue. Every receptor here comes from a woman in her sixties with primary liver carcinoma and hepatitis B virus infection.

About this clonotype: One junction end does not reproduce the germline sequence, and a read error may be involved. The rearrangement uses TRBV19 and TRBJ2-1; D possibly uses TRBD1 or TRBD2 (5 bases each). The CDR3 length is 14 residues. CDR1 is LNHDA and CDR2 is SQIVND in the germline V gene (reference sequence). The CDR3 region is CVSSFSGASNEQFF. DNA for the CDR3: TGTGTCAGTAGTTTCTCCGGGGCTTCCAATGAGCAGTTCTTC.

On this clonotype itself: Its ends do not fully match the called genes, so a read error is possible. V and J are TRBV11-1 and TRBJ1-5; tentatively, D is TRBD1 (6 bases). The germline CDR1 and CDR2 sequences are SGHAT and FQDESV (reference sequence). The CDR3 consists of 16 residues. Here the CDR3 DNA reads TGTGTCAGCAGCCCCATCTCGACAGGACTCAATCAGCCCCGGCATTTT. Translation: CVSSPISTGLNQPRHF.

Details on this clonotype: At one boundary the junction diverges from the germline segment, which might be a read error. V is TRBV12-3 or TRBV12-4 and J is TRBJ1-5; 7 bases fit TRBD1. This CDR3 is built from 14 residues. CDR3 nucleotide sequence: TGTGCCAGCACAATAGGGGGCATCGGTCAGTCCCAGCATTTC. Amino acids: CASTIGGIGQSQHF.

On this clonotype: This could be a read error, since a much larger clone is one nucleotide away. The genes are TRBV5-8 and TRBJ2-7; 8 bases match TRBD1. The CDR3 covers 12 residues. Germline loops: CDR1 SGHTS, CDR2 YDEGEE. J gave up 8 bases and V 6 bases, and 7 bases lay outside the gene matches. CDR3 nucleotide sequence: TGTGCCAGCAATTCAGCAGGGGGCCAGCAGTACTTC. Translated, it gives CASNSAGGQQYF.

The chain carries TRBV4-2 and TRBJ2-1; D possibly uses TRBD1 or TRBD2 (7 bases each). Between the trimmed V and J ends, which lost 2 bases and 8 bases, there was a span of 16 bases. CDR3 length: 15 residues. Germline loops: CDR1 LGHNA, CDR2 YNFKEQ. The CDR3, as DNA: TGTGCCAGCAGCCAAAGGGGGCTGGGGGGGTATGAGCAGTTCTTC. Its translation: CASSQRGLGGYEQFF.

This clonotype was seen repeatedly, ten times or more. The chain links TRBV30 to TRBJ1-3, with D possibly being TRBD1 (5 bases). Trimming cost V 6 bases and J 2 bases, with 11 bases left between them. The CDR3 spans 13 residues. Germline values: CDR1 GTSNPN, CDR2 SVGIG (reference sequence). CDR3 sequence reads: CACTMGAGNTIYF. The CDR3 nucleotides read TGTGCCTGCACGATGGGGGCTGGAAACACCATATATTTT.

In the case of this clonotype: Sequence at one end of the junction differs from germline and may be a read error. The chain carries TRBV6-2 or TRBV6-3 and TRBJ2-7; TRBD2 matches 14 bases. This CDR3 is 16 amino acids long. Germline-derived CDR1 and CDR2 are MNHEY and SVGEGT. The chain's CDR3 is CASSYNRLAGGGEQYF. CDR3 DNA: TGCGCCAGCAGCTACAACCGACTAGCGGGAGGGGGCGAGCAGTACTTC.

In regard to this clonotype: One junction end disagrees with the germline gene, perhaps due to a read error. The CDR3 nucleotides are TGTGCCAGAAGTTACCGGAGACTACAAGAAACTATTGAAAAACTGTTTTTT. Translated, it gives CARSYRRLQETIEKLFF. The V gene is TRBV6-6, the J gene TRBJ1-4; D not resolved. The CDR3 runs 17 residues. CDR1 and CDR2 (germline): MNHNY, SVGAGI (reference sequence).

The chain combines TRBV6-5 with TRBJ1-6; D gene ambiguous. The CDR3 length is 15 residues. The germline V gene encodes CDR1 MNHEY and CDR2 SVGAGI. The V end was cut by 4 bases, the J end by 10 bases, with 17 bases between. In DNA, the CDR3 is TGTGCCAGCAGTTGCTCTGGGAGTGTCGGATCACCCCTCCACTTT. This translates into CASSCSGSVGSPLHF.

On this clonotype itself: With a much larger clone just one base away, this may be a read error. The genes are TRBV5-6 and TRBJ2-3; D is possibly TRBD2 (6 bases). The CDR3 is made up of 16 amino acids. Looked up from germline, CDR1 is SGHDT and CDR2 is YYEEEE. Trimming took off 0 bases at V and 5 bases at J, with 16 bases between the two ends. CDR3 sequence: CASSLGPLVGGDTQYF. The CDR3 DNA sequence: TGTGCCAGCAGCTTGGGGCCACTAGTGGGAGGAGATACGCAGTATTTT.

For this clonotype: The germline gene is not matched at one end of the junction; a read error may be the cause. The chain employs TRBV29-1 and TRBJ2-5, with 8 bases aligning to TRBD1. The CDR3 consists of 13 residues. Germline values: CDR1 SQVTM, CDR2 ANQGSEA. CDR3: CSVGTGGSETHYF. For the CDR3, the DNA is TGCAGCGTTGGAACAGGGGGTAGTGAGACCCATTACTTC.

To note about this clonotype: This may stem from a read error, because a much larger clone lies one nucleotide away. The chain combines TRBV12-3 or TRBV12-4 with TRBJ2-3; the D gene is possibly TRBD1 (6 bases). The V gene lost 2 bases and the J gene lost 2 bases, with 8 bases spanning the gap. The CDR3 contains 14 residues. CDR3 bases: TGTGCCAGCAGTTTATGGGACAACACAGATACGCAGTATTTT. It specifies CASSLWDNTDTQYF.

This clonotype was detected ten times or more. The chain has TRBV5-4 and TRBJ2-5; 9 nucleotides agree with TRBD2. After removal of 8 bases from V and 7 bases from J, the junction contained 15 bases not matched to a gene. The CDR3 sequence is 15 residues long. Germline CDR1 is SGHNT and CDR2 is YYREEE (reference sequence). CDR3 sequence reads: CASSGSEPRRGTQYF. For the CDR3, the DNA is TGTGCCAGTAGCGGGAGTGAGCCCCGCCGCGGGACCCAGTACTTC.

Concerning this clonotype itself: A read error may be the cause here, since a much bigger clone is one base away. CDR3 DNA sequence: TGCGCCAGCAGCCCGGGACAGATAATGGAGAAGGAGACCCAGTACTTC. This encodes CASSPGQIMEKETQYF. The V and J genes are TRBV5-1 and TRBJ2-5; 7 bases match TRBD1. Germline-derived CDR1 and CDR2 are SGHRS and YFSETQ. This CDR3 region has 16 residues. The ends lost 4 bases at V and 5 bases at J; junction bases unmatched: 14.

Of note for this clonotype: The germline gene is not matched at one end of the junction; a read error may be the cause. The chain links TRBV11-2 to TRBJ2-4; D is undetermined. The CDR3 length is 15 residues. CDR1 is SGHAT, CDR2 FQNNGV, per germline. CDR3 DNA sequence: TGTGCCGGCAGCTTAGAAGGATTAACTAAAAACATTCAGTACTTC. Translated, it gives CAGSLEGLTKNIQYF.

The chain carries TRBV20-1 and TRBJ2-7; 13 bases align to TRBD2. Trimming removed 7 bases from V and 4 bases from J; junction bases left unmatched: 13. This CDR3 region has 16 residues. The V gene's germline CDR1 is DFQATT and CDR2 SNEGSKA (reference sequence). The CDR3 spells CSVNLGLAGFGYEQYF. CDR3 nucleotides: TGCAGTGTAAACCTGGGACTAGCGGGATTTGGGTACGAGCAGTACTTC.

In the case of this clonotype: Here the CDR3 omits its conserved ending phenylalanine or tryptophan, so a read error is the likely source. The gene calls are TRBV11-2 and TRBJ2-7; D perhaps matches TRBD1 (6 bases). The CDR3 has 14 residues. Germline V gene lookup returns CDR1 SGHAT and CDR2 FQNNGV. In DNA, the CDR3 is TGTGCCAACAGCTCACAGGGAGCGACGGGCGAGCAGTACTAC. Protein product: CANSSQGATGEQYY.

Turning to this clonotype: At one end, the junction sequence differs from germline, possibly due to a read error. This chain joins TRBV29-1 and TRBJ2-1, with a possible D match to TRBD2 (5 bases). CDR1 is SQVTM, CDR2 ANQGSEA, per germline. The CDR3 runs 17 residues. CDR3 bases: TGCAGCGTTGAAGGGGTCGGTGGGGAGAACTCCTACAATGTGCAGTTCTTC. Amino acids: CSVEGVGGENSYNVQFF.

Note on this clonotype: It may be a read error: a sequence one base away is much more abundant. The chain carries TRBV12-3 or TRBV12-4 and TRBJ2-1; D possibly corresponds to TRBD2 (5 bases). V was clipped by 3 bases and J by 7 bases, with 16 bases between them. The CDR3 is 15 amino acids. The CDR3 sequence is CASSFSGGRTNEQFF. CDR3 in DNA: TGTGCCAGCAGTTTCAGTGGAGGCCGGACTAATGAGCAGTTCTTC.

The gene calls are TRBV6-6 and TRBJ2-5, with D possibly TRBD2 on 6 matching bases. CDR3 size: 15 residues. Germline CDR1 is MNHNY and CDR2 is SVGAGI (reference sequence). Trimming removed 9 bases from V and 7 bases from J, with 24 bases in between. Here the CDR3 reads CASRRSTGGSGTQYF. Here the CDR3 DNA reads TGTGCCAGTAGAAGATCCACAGGAGGGTCAGGGACCCAGTACTTC.

The chain carries TRBV5-6 and TRBJ1-2; 7 nucleotides match TRBD1. Germline trimming cut 4 bases from V and 10 bases from J; bases unmatched to any gene: 10. Germline V gene data show CDR1 as SGHDT and CDR2 as YYEEEE. The CDR3 runs 13 residues. CDR3 protein: CASSRDSPCDYTF. The CDR3 bases are TGTGCCAGCAGCCGGGACAGCCCCTGTGACTACACCTTC.

The V and J genes are TRBV28 and TRBJ2-7; D tentatively fits TRBD1 or TRBD2 (5 bases each). CDR1 is MDHEN, CDR2 SYDVKM, per germline. The germline V and J ends were trimmed by 4 bases and 2 bases, with 18 bases remaining between them. The CDR3 contains 16 residues. In nucleotides, the CDR3 is TGTGCCAGCAGTTCCCCCGGGACCGCGAGCCCCTACGAGCAGTACTTC. It is translated as CASSSPGTASPYEQYF.

Details on this clonotype: The junction and the germline gene differ at one end; a read error may be behind it. CDR3 DNA sequence: TGCAGCGTTAGGACATGGGCCTCCTATAATTCACTCCTCCACTTT. Its translation is CSVRTWASYNSLLHF. The rearrangement links TRBV29-1 to TRBJ1-6; perhaps TRBD1 as D (5 bases). Germline CDR1 and CDR2: SQVTM and ANQGSEA. The CDR3 contains 15 residues.

As concerns this clonotype: This CDR3 is missing its conserved last phenylalanine or tryptophan, likely due to a read error. The chain links TRBV29-1 to TRBJ2-5; D is unresolved. Germline values: CDR1 SQVTM, CDR2 ANQGSEA. The CDR3 totals 11 residues. DNA for the CDR3: TGCAGTGTTAAATACCAAGAGACCCAGTACTTA. This translates into CSVKYQETQYL.

Of note for this clonotype: One end of the junction varies from germline; a read error may be responsible. The rearrangement joins TRBV29-1 to TRBJ1-1; tentative D call: TRBD1 (6 bases). This CDR3 has 15 amino acids. Germline V lookup: CDR1 SQVTM, CDR2 ANQGSEA. The CDR3 region is CNVMYSGTLSTEAFF. In DNA, the CDR3 is TGCAACGTTATGTATTCCGGGACATTAAGCACTGAAGCTTTCTTT.

The rearrangement links TRBV5-4 to TRBJ2-5; 11 nucleotides align to TRBD2. V dropped 7 bases and J dropped 4; count of bases not matched to a gene: 9. Germline assignment: CDR1 SGHNT and CDR2 YYREEE (reference sequence). The CDR3 extends over 15 amino acids. The CDR3, as DNA: TGTGCCAGCGGCCCCCGACTAGCGGGAACAGAGACCCAGTACTTC. Translating it yields CASGPRLAGTETQYF.

Comments on this clonotype: The germline gene is not matched at one end of the junction; a read error may be the cause. The chain couples TRBV11-2 to TRBJ2-1; D ambiguous. Germline V CDR1 and CDR2: SGHAT, FQNNGV. This CDR3 spans 15 amino acids. DNA for the CDR3: TGTGCCAGCAGCTTAGAGGGCGGAGAGATCAATGACCAGTTCTTC. It yields the protein CASSLEGGEINDQFF.

Note on this clonotype: In this CDR3 the conserved last residue, phenylalanine or tryptophan, is missing, so a read error is likely. The chain joins TRBV29-1 to TRBJ2-1; 7 bases fit TRBD1. Germline lookup yields CDR1 SQVTM and CDR2 ANQGSEA. CDR3 size: 14 residues. CDR3 residues: CSVARGQHYNEQFS. The CDR3 region has the DNA TGCAGTGTTGCGAGGGGACAGCATTACAATGAGCAGTTCTCC.